This T cell receptor (beta chain) was found in a study of shared clonotypes between healthy human individuals. Study background: Each donor had three CD4 naive, three CD4 memory, two CD8 naive and one CD8 memory plate.

With 3 bases removed from V and 0 bases from J, the gap between germline ends came to 10 bases. From germline, CDR1 is SEHNR and CDR2 FQNEAQ (reference sequence). This CDR3 is 15 amino acids long. Samples underwent the assay at deep level. Several immunoSEQ plates held equal portions of the genomic DNA taken from each subset. Using immunoSEQ multiplex PCR, the repertoire was profiled, and TCRdb retains in-frame clones only, with some absent. This sample carries approximately 2,000,000 clones, about 90% of them seen once, and the ten largest clones take around 0.38%. Sequencing used naive CD4+ T cells from PBMCs. Subset specified: CD45RA+ positively selected. The receptor's source is a man between 18 and 35 years old in good health. Some clones in this sample may be carry-over from other donors' samples. The chain couples TRBV7-9 to TRBJ2-3; possible D gene TRBD2, 6 bases. CDR3 DNA: TGTGCCAGCAGCTTTGGGGGGAAAAGCACAGATACGCAGTATTTT. It specifies CASSFGGKSTDTQYF.